A selection of T cell receptor beta chains follows, all from one sample in a study of T cell responses to AZD1222 COVID-19 vaccine. Profiling relied on immunoSEQ multiplex PCR, and the TCRdb table lists in-frame clones only, not all of them. The sample holds 95,000 to 120,000 clones, 70% to 90% seen once. The sequences come from peripheral blood, collected on day 0 of AZD1222 vaccination. Source of these receptors: an adult in good health. Each CDR3 is given with its conserved first and last residue. The D gene is left open where the match is weak. Only part of the rows carry a size: once, few, many, or a class if the clone is expanded.

j_call v_call clone_size d_call cdr3_nt cdr3_aa
TRBJ1-1 TRBV6-5 . . TGTGCCAGCAGTACTCAGACAGGTCTTATCACTGAAGCTTTCTTT CASSTQTGLITEAFF
TRBJ2-2 TRBV7-8 . . TGTGCCAGCAACCCGGTGGGGGGTTCTGCCGGGGAGCTGTTTTTT CASNPVGGSAGELFF
TRBJ2-1 TRBV28 once TRBD2 TGTGCCAGCAGTCCTCAGCGGGGGTGGTCCGGGGATGAGCAGTTCTTC CASSPQRGWSGDEQFF
TRBJ2-2 TRBV15 . TRBD2 TGTGCCACCAGCAGAGGGCTAGCGGAGGCCGGGGAGCTGTTTTTT CATSRGLAEAGELFF
TRBJ1-3 TRBV6-5 . TRBD1 TGTGCCAGCAGCCCCGGGACAGCGGGAAACACCATATATTTT CASSPGTAGNTIYF
TRBJ1-2 TRBV2 . . TGTGCCAGCAGTGAACTCATCTATGGCTACACCTTC CASSELIYGYTF
TRBJ1-2 TRBV28 . TRBD1 TGTGCCAGCAGTTCACAGGGGGCGCTTATTTCAGGTGGCTACACCTTC CASSSQGALISGGYTF
TRBJ2-3 TRBV5-1 . . TGCGCCAGCAGCCTCCCGGGACTCAACACAGATACGCAGTATTTT CASSLPGLNTDTQYF
TRBJ2-5 TRBV15 . . TGTGCCACCCAAGCCAAGGAGACCCAGTACTTC CATQAKETQYF
TRBJ1-2 TRBV12-3/TRBV12-4 . . TGTGCCAGCACTCCACAGGGCCCCTATGGCTACACCTTC CASTPQGPYGYTF
TRBJ1-5 TRBV7-9 . TRBD1 TGTGCCAGCAGCTCATCGGGACAGACAAGCAATCAGCCCCAGCATTTT CASSSSGQTSNQPQHF
TRBJ2-7 TRBV29-1 . . TGCAGCGTTGTTTTCGGGGACGTTATCTACGAGCAGTACTTC CSVVFGDVIYEQYF
TRBJ1-3 TRBV28 . TRBD1 TGTGCCAGCATCAGGACAGGATCTGGAAACACCATATATTTT CASIRTGSGNTIYF
TRBJ1-4 TRBV5-4 . . TGTGCCAGCAGCACCGGGGGAGTAAAAGATGAAAAACTGTTTTTT CASSTGGVKDEKLFF
TRBJ2-7 TRBV18 . TRBD1 TGTGCCAGCTCACCACGGGACAGGAGTTACGAGCAGTACTTC CASSPRDRSYEQYF